Below, 2 T cell receptor beta chains from the same sample are listed, as sequenced in a study of patients and donors after allogeneic stem cell transplantation (dated by TCRdb to about 2020). The library was produced with RT-PCR. The sample was run on a NextSeq 550. In TCRdb, the public reads were trimmed at Q25 with fastp and aligned with MiXCR, with productive beta chains retained. Rows are combined by CDR3 protein, so each entry shows the most common genes and DNA. This sample has just under 20,000 distinct CDR3 sequences in its table, and 4.5% to 5% of those were observed once. About 40% of the sample rests with the top ten. Specimen: blood, either unsorted or a sorted T cell fraction (not recorded which). These receptors originate from a human donor who was either an allogeneic HSCT recipient or a stem cell or donor lymphocyte infusion donor (not recorded which). It is not recorded whose cells these are; they may come from a transplant donor.

This clonotype is categorized as medium-sized (0.01 to 0.1%). The V call is TRBV29-1, the J call TRBJ2-1, with TRBD2 identical over 7 bases. CDR1 is SQVTM, CDR2 ANQGSEA, per germline. The length of the CDR3 is 13 residues. J was trimmed by 3 bases and V by 7 bases; bases with no gene match: 6. The DNA of the CDR3 is TGCAGCGGGGGAGGGGACTACTACAATGAGCAGTTCTTC. Amino acid sequence: CSGGGDYYNEQFF.

The sample holds many counts of this clonotype. The CDR3 protein is CASTWGETRGYTF. CDR3 nucleotide sequence: TGTGCCAGCACGTGGGGAGAGACCCGTGGCTACACCTTC. The chain couples TRBV7-9 to TRBJ1-2, with D unresolved. Germline loops: CDR1 SEHNR, CDR2 FQNEAQ (reference sequence). Trimming removed 7 bases from V and 7 bases from J, with 16 bases in between. This CDR3 is built from 13 residues.